Shown below are 28 T cell receptor beta chains from a single sample sequenced in a study of vaccination effects on CD4 cells after COVID-19. Their recognized antigens are unknown. Here immunoSEQ multiplex PCR was the method, and the copy in TCRdb shows in-frame clones only, minus some. The sample has tens of thousands of clones; 60% to 80% are singletons. Sequencing was preceded by expansion of antigen-specific CD4+ T cells with viral peptide pools in the ViraFEST assay. Subsequent to a culture period of more than 9 days, CD4+ T cells were isolated. This material consisted of CD4+ T cells from PBMCs cultured with HCoV-229E spike peptides, taken before COVID-19 vaccination. The receptor set was obtained from a human donor who received a COVID-19 vaccine.

This chain links TRBV15 with TRBJ2-3, with TRBD1 identical over 7 bases. Germline V gene lookup returns CDR1 LNHNV and CDR2 YYDKDF (reference sequence). The CDR3 loop spans 19 amino acids. The junction had 16 bases not matched to a gene; V was cut back by 1 base and J by 3 bases. The CDR3 protein is CATSRGPTPTGVWTDTQYF. In DNA, the CDR3 is TGTGCCACCAGCAGAGGCCCGACACCAACAGGGGTGTGGACAGATACGCAGTATTTT.

The rearrangement joins TRBV19 to TRBJ1-2; possibly TRBD1 for D (6 bases). Germline V gene lookup returns CDR1 LNHDA and CDR2 SQIVND (reference sequence). Trimming cost V 8 bases and J 3 bases, with 13 bases left between them. The CDR3 sequence is 13 residues long. CDR3 loop: CASGETGHYGYTF. The CDR3 coding sequence is TGTGCCAGTGGGGAGACAGGTCACTATGGCTACACCTTC.

The chain has TRBV27 and TRBJ2-5; D possibly corresponds to TRBD2 (5 bases). CDR3 size: 12 residues. Germline V CDR1 and CDR2: MNHEY, SMNVEV (reference sequence). Trimming removed 6 bases from V and 6 bases from J, with 11 bases in between. CDR3 DNA sequence: TGTGCCAGCAGGTCAACGGGGAAGACCCAGTACTTC. This codes for CASRSTGKTQYF.

This clone qualifies as medium-sized. The V call is TRBV29-1, the J call TRBJ2-1, with D tentatively TRBD2 (7 bases). The CDR3 has 14 residues. Germline V gene lookup returns CDR1 SQVTM and CDR2 ANQGSEA. Trimming pared 4 bases from V and 1 base from J, leaving 11 bases between. The CDR3 loop is CSVVGGPSYNEQFF. In DNA, the CDR3 is TGCAGCGTTGTGGGGGGGCCTTCCTACAATGAGCAGTTCTTC.

The V call is TRBV6-5, the J call TRBJ1-1; 9 positions agree with TRBD1. Germline V gives CDR1 MNHEY, CDR2 SVGAGI. This CDR3 spans 15 amino acids. V lost 7 bases and J lost 6; bases outside the gene matches: 12. The CDR3 loop reads CASTTQRTGASEAFF. CDR3 DNA: TGTGCCAGCACTACCCAGCGGACAGGGGCCTCTGAAGCTTTCTTT.

Here the CDR3 DNA reads TGTGCCAGCAGTTATCAGGGCGGAAATACGCAGTATTTT. It is translated as CASSYQGGNTQYF. The chain joins TRBV6-5 to TRBJ2-3; TRBD1 is a possible D gene (5 bases). The CDR3 length is 13 residues. V shed 3 bases and J shed 7 bases, with 11 bases lying between them. From germline, CDR1 is MNHEY and CDR2 SVGAGI.

CDR3 in DNA: TGTGCCAGCAGAACAGGAATAGCGGAGTGGGACACTGAAGCTTTCTTT. The encoded protein is CASRTGIAEWDTEAFF. The chain recombines TRBV4-2 with TRBJ1-1, with D perhaps matching TRBD1 (5 bases). Germline lookup yields CDR1 LGHNA and CDR2 YNFKEQ. This CDR3 region has 16 residues. V was clipped by 6 bases and J by 3 bases, with 20 bases between them.

A remark on this clone: Within the sample, other DNA sequences also encode this same CDR3. The chain carries TRBV7-2 and TRBJ2-5; 12 bases map to TRBD2. Trimming removed 8 bases from V and 5 bases from J; junction bases left unmatched: 9. The CDR3 spans 15 residues. In germline, CDR1 is SGHTA, CDR2 FQGNSA. In DNA, the CDR3 is TGTGCCAGCTCCCTAGCGGGGGGGCCTGGGGAGACCCAGTACTTC. As protein: CASSLAGGPGETQYF.

The V and J genes are TRBV28 and TRBJ1-5, with 8 nucleotides matching TRBD1. Germline trimming cut 6 bases from V and 5 bases from J; bases unmatched to any gene: 9. Germline CDR1 reads MDHEN; CDR2 reads SYDVKM. The CDR3 length is 15 residues. This CDR3 reads CASRGTGGWYQPQHF. The CDR3 coding sequence is TGTGCCAGCAGGGGGACAGGCGGATGGTATCAGCCCCAGCATTTT.

CDR3 residues: CASGLGQSTNTEAFF. The DNA of the CDR3 is TGTGCTAGTGGTTTAGGACAATCCACGAACACTGAAGCTTTCTTT. The gene calls are TRBV12-5 and TRBJ1-1; possibly TRBD1 for D (5 bases). The CDR3 length is 15 residues. V lost 3 bases and J lost 1, with 12 bases in between. Germline V gives CDR1 LGHNT, CDR2 FRNRAP.

The J gene is TRBJ2-6, the V gene TRBV2, with D perhaps matching TRBD1 or TRBD2 (5 bases each). The CDR3 contains 17 residues. CDR1 and CDR2 (germline): SNHLY, FYNNEI. Trimming shortened V by 5 bases and J by 4 bases, and 18 bases separated the two germline ends. CDR3 protein: CASSFGIQGTGANVLTF. The CDR3 region has the DNA TGTGCCAGCAGTTTCGGGATCCAAGGGACCGGGGCCAACGTCCTGACTTTC.

The chain employs TRBV27 and TRBJ1-5; no clear D. The CDR3 has 16 residues. V was pared by 4 bases and J by 1 base, with 14 bases between. From germline, CDR1 is MNHEY and CDR2 SMNVEV (reference sequence). CDR3 coding DNA: TGTGCCAGCAGTTACCCCACGATAGGGAGCAATCAGCCCCAGCATTTT. Translation gives CASSYPTIGSNQPQHF.

This clone has only one observation. This chain joins TRBV28 and TRBJ1-3, with D hard to call. The length of the CDR3 is 15 residues. The germline V gene has CDR1 MDHEN and CDR2 SYDVKM. Trimming stripped 8 bases from V and 0 bases from J, with 14 bases between. This chain's CDR3 is CASRLQASSGNTIYF. CDR3 sequence (DNA): TGTGCCAGCCGGTTGCAGGCGTCCTCTGGAAACACCATATATTTT.

This clone was observed once. CDR3 sequence reads: CASSLGQIHSPLHF. The CDR3, as DNA: TGTGCCAGCAGTTTAGGGCAGATACATTCACCCCTCCACTTT. V usage is TRBV28 and J usage is TRBJ1-6, with D unresolved. CDR3 length: 14 residues. Trimming shortened V by 2 bases and J by 8 bases, and 10 bases separated the two germline ends. Germline CDR1 and CDR2: MDHEN and SYDVKM.

The chain has TRBV4-2 and TRBJ1-5; weak D call: TRBD1 (5 bases). There are 15 residues in the CDR3. Trimming cost V 0 bases and J 6 bases, with 12 bases left between them. The germline V gene encodes CDR1 LGHNA and CDR2 YNFKEQ. The CDR3: CASSQDELRVQPQHF. CDR3 coding DNA: TGTGCCAGCAGCCAAGACGAACTCAGGGTTCAGCCCCAGCATTTT.

This rearrangement joins TRBV3-1 (or the pseudogene TRBV3-2) to TRBJ1-3; D unclear. Germline V gene data show CDR1 as LGHDT and CDR2 as YNNKEL (reference sequence). The CDR3 length is 18 residues. Trimming removed 1 base from V and 0 bases from J, with 16 bases in between. In DNA, the CDR3 is TGTGCCAGCAGCCAAGTATTCGAGGGTTGGAGCTCTGGAAACACCATATATTTT. Amino acid sequence: CASSQVFEGWSSGNTIYF.

The chain employs TRBV28 and TRBJ1-6; 9 bases are shared with TRBD1. CDR3 length equals 15 residues. Trimming removed 5 bases from V and 13 bases from J; junction bases left unmatched: 12. The germline CDR1 and CDR2 sequences are MDHEN and SYDVKM. The CDR3 bases are TGTGCCAGCAGTCCCCCGGGGACAGGGTTCTCCCCCCTCCACTTT. Translating gives CASSPPGTGFSPLHF. The full variable domain, completed using reference TRBV28 and TRBJ1-6, is DVKVTQSSRYLVKRTGEKVFLECVQDMDHENMFWYRQDPGLGLRLIYFSYDVKMKEKGDIPEGYSVSREKKERFSLILESASTNQTSMYLCASSPPGTGFSPLHFGNGTRLTVT.

The chain uses TRBV19 and TRBJ2-1; TRBD1 matches at 7 bases. The ends lost 5 bases at V and 0 bases at J; junction bases unmatched: 7. The germline V gene has CDR1 LNHDA and CDR2 SQIVND (reference sequence). The CDR3 has 16 residues. The CDR3 sequence: CASSLLRDSSYNEQFF. The CDR3 region has the DNA TGTGCCAGTAGTTTACTCCGGGACAGCTCCTACAATGAGCAGTTCTTC.

This clone has a handful of counts. The rearrangement joins TRBV15 to TRBJ1-3; TRBD1 is a possible D gene (5 bases). Germline V lookup: CDR1 LNHNV, CDR2 YYDKDF (reference sequence). This CDR3 region has 16 residues. Trimming removed 0 bases from V and 2 bases from J, with 11 bases in between. CDR3 protein: CATSRDQVQAGNTIYF. In nucleotides, the CDR3 is TGTGCCACCAGCAGAGATCAGGTACAGGCTGGAAACACCATATATTTT.

This sequence joins TRBV14 and TRBJ2-3, with D perhaps matching TRBD1 or TRBD2 (6 bases each). Germline loops: CDR1 SGHDN, CDR2 FVKESK. There are 16 residues in the CDR3. Trimming left V 4 bases short and J 6 bases short, with 20 bases between. The CDR3 reads CASSRWGRGQEDTQYF. DNA for the CDR3: TGTGCCAGCAGCCGCTGGGGGCGGGGCCAGGAGGATACGCAGTATTTT.

V gene TRBV6-5 combines with J gene TRBJ2-7; unclear D gene. The CDR3 has 13 amino acids. The germline gives CDR1 MNHEY, CDR2 SVGAGI. Between the trimmed V and J ends, which lost 5 bases and 2 bases, there was a span of 10 bases. The CDR3 protein is CASSKDGAYEQYV. In nucleotides, the CDR3 is TGTGCCAGCAGTAAGGACGGAGCCTACGAGCAGTACGTC.

V gene TRBV19 combines with J gene TRBJ1-6; D perhaps matches TRBD1 (6 bases). The V gene's germline CDR1 is LNHDA and CDR2 SQIVND (reference sequence). This CDR3 has 16 amino acids. Trimming removed 3 bases from V and 0 bases from J, with 9 bases in between. Here the CDR3 reads CASSIRTDSYNSPLHF. The DNA for the CDR3 is TGTGCCAGTAGTATCCGGACAGACTCCTATAATTCACCCCTCCACTTT.

CDR3 DNA sequence: TGTGCCAGCAGCCAGGGCGGGGGACCCTACAATGAGCAGTTCTTC. Residues: CASSQGGGPYNEQFF. The V gene is TRBV3-1 (or the pseudogene TRBV3-2), the J gene TRBJ2-1, with 7 bases identical to TRBD2. The CDR3 has 15 residues. Germline V CDR1 and CDR2: LGHDT, YNNKEL (reference sequence). V trimming: 3 bases; J trimming: 2 bases; junction bases outside the gene matches: 4.

The rearrangement joins TRBV9 to TRBJ1-1; D not resolved. This CDR3 region has 13 residues. Trimming left V 0 bases short and J 0 bases short, with 3 bases between. CDR1 is SGDLS, CDR2 YYNGEE, per germline. CDR3 in DNA: TGTGCCAGCAGCGTAGTCCTGAACACTGAAGCTTTCTTT. Encoded protein: CASSVVLNTEAFF.

V gene TRBV7-8 combines with J gene TRBJ1-2, with 8 bases matching TRBD1. Germline CDR1 and CDR2: SGHVS and FQNEAQ. V dropped 1 base and J dropped 7; count of bases not matched to a gene: 8. This CDR3 has 15 amino acids. Here the CDR3 reads CASSLGQGNGGGYTF. Here the CDR3 DNA reads TGTGCCAGCAGCTTAGGACAGGGGAATGGAGGTGGCTACACCTTC. The full variable domain, completed using reference TRBV7-8 and TRBJ1-2, is GAGVSQSPRYKVAKRGQDVALRCDPISGHVSLFWYQQALGQGPEFLTYFQNEAQLDKSGLPSDRFFAERPEGSVSTLKIQRTQQEDSAVYLCASSLGQGNGGGYTFGSGTRLTVV.

This clone was seen once. This chain connects TRBV2 to TRBJ1-1; 10 bases fit TRBD1. Germline V gene lookup returns CDR1 SNHLY and CDR2 FYNNEI. This CDR3 is built from 15 residues. V lost 6 bases and J lost 7; bases outside the gene matches: 11. The chain's CDR3 is CASSPTRTGGYEAFF. In DNA form, the CDR3 reads TGTGCCAGCAGCCCAACTAGGACAGGGGGATATGAAGCTTTCTTT.

The rearrangement uses TRBV27 and TRBJ1-6; D gene ambiguous. The V and J ends lost 2 bases and 5 bases respectively, with 7 bases between them. The CDR3 contains 14 residues. Germline V gives CDR1 MNHEY, CDR2 SMNVEV (reference sequence). In DNA, the CDR3 is TGTGCCAGCAGTTTAAAACTGAATAATTCACCCCTCCACTTT. Translation gives CASSLKLNNSPLHF.

CDR3 nucleotides: TGTGCCACCAGTGATGATAATACCGGGACTATCTCCTACAATGAGCAGTTCTTC. Translation gives CATSDDNTGTISYNEQFF. The chain carries TRBV24-1 and TRBJ2-1; 7 positions match TRBD2. The CDR3 spans 18 residues. The germline CDR1 and CDR2 sequences are KGHDR and SFDVKD. The V gene end was trimmed by 3 bases and the J gene end by 0 bases; junction bases not matched to a gene: 10.